This TCR beta chain was sequenced for a study of technical replicates of blood from several donors listed by TCRdb under 2017. Receptor libraries were prepared by the immunoSEQ multiplex PCR assay. TCRdb took this table from immuneACCESS and kept in-frame rearrangements with V and J called. Such tables lack part of the clones; where checked against another copy, unresolved V genes explain under half of the gap, and the rest is unexplained. The sample has under 100,000 clones on record, roughly 96% of them singletons. The ten largest account for about 0.37% of the sample. To note about this clone: This clone's antigen is unknown. Base qualities were left out, and no much larger clone turns up one base away.

The CDR3, from cysteine to phenylalanine, totals 15 residues. The entry retains the CDR3 DNA only, 45 bases that are in frame from base 1. For this chain, trimming is 2 bases at the V end and 2 bases at the J end, and the number of junction bases without a gene match is 4. Reading the germline V gene gives CDR1 SGHDT and CDR2 YYEEEE. The sequence derives from a human donor in good health. The rearrangement joined TRBV5-6 to TRBJ2-7, and TRBD1 matches 10 of the central bases. The sequenced sample was T cells isolated from PBMCs. The sequence in DNA is TGTGCCAGCAGCTTAGGTGGACAGGGGGCCTACGAGCAGTACTTC. This gives the protein CASSLGGQGAYEQYF.